What follows are 22 T cell receptor beta chains derived from one specimen sequenced in a study of vaccination effects on CD4 cells after COVID-19. Sequencing was performed with immunoSEQ multiplex PCR; in TCRdb, only in-frame clones are kept and a portion is missing. The sample shows nearly 50,000 clones, under 85% of them seen only once. Cells that had been cultured for roughly ten days were the source of isolated CD4+ T cells. PCR showed that the person got SARS-CoV-2 infection at some point between March and December 2020. Participants each got two BNT162b2 or mRNA-1273 vaccine doses. These receptors have no identified antigens. The input for sequencing was CD4+ T cells from PBMCs cultured without peptide, taken after COVID-19 vaccination. Receptor source: a human donor who had a prior SARS-CoV-2 infection.

The CDR3 bases are TGTGCCTGGAGTAAGACAGGGCGGGAGACCCAGTACTTC. This codes for CAWSKTGRETQYF. The chain carries TRBV30 and TRBJ2-5; TRBD1 matches 7 bases. V lost 2 bases and J lost 5; bases outside the gene matches: 5. This CDR3 spans 13 amino acids. Germline CDR1 reads GTSNPN; CDR2 reads SVGIG (reference sequence).

This chain links TRBV5-5 with TRBJ1-1; D is unclear. V lost 0 bases and J 6 bases, leaving 12 bases between the germline ends. The CDR3 loop spans 14 amino acids. The germline CDR1 and CDR2 sequences are SGHKS and YYEKEE (reference sequence). The CDR3 bases are TGTGCCAGCAGCTTGGATCGGGGATTCCCTGAAGCTTTCTTT. The encoded protein is CASSLDRGFPEAFF. The whole variable domain, remainder taken from reference TRBV5-5 and TRBJ1-1, is DAGVTQSPTHLIKTRGQQVTLRCSPISGHKSVSWYQQVLGQGPQFIFQYYEKEERGRGNFPDRFSARQFPNYSSELNVNALLLGDSALYLCASSLDRGFPEAFFGQGTRLTVV.

This clone appeared once. The chain couples TRBV5-1 to TRBJ2-7; the D gene is possibly TRBD2 (5 bases). Trimming pared 4 bases from V and 2 bases from J, leaving 19 bases between. Germline V gene sequence: CDR1 SGHRS, CDR2 YFSETQ. The length of the CDR3 is 16 residues. The CDR3 nucleotides read TGCGCCAGCAGCCGCGTGGGCTACGGGATAACCTACGAGCAGTACTTC. Translation: CASSRVGYGITYEQYF.

V is TRBV29-1 and J is TRBJ2-2, with a weak D call TRBD1 (6 bases). CDR1 and CDR2 from the germline V gene are SQVTM and ANQGSEA. Trimming cost V 5 bases and J 5 bases, with 9 bases left between them. CDR3 length: 12 amino acids. The chain's CDR3 is CSVQGLTGELFF. The CDR3 bases are TGCAGCGTTCAGGGGCTAACCGGGGAGCTGTTTTTT.

CDR3 sequence (DNA): TGCGCCAGCAGCTTGATGGCTAGCGGATCCTACGAGCAGTACTTC. The encoded protein is CASSLMASGSYEQYF. This chain links TRBV5-1 with TRBJ2-7; TRBD2 matches at 7 bases. The CDR3 loop spans 15 amino acids. Per germline, CDR1 SGHRS and CDR2 YFSETQ. J gave up 1 base and V 1 base, and 5 bases lay outside the gene matches.

This clone has just one count. The V gene is TRBV19, the J gene TRBJ2-2, with D unclear. Germline values: CDR1 LNHDA, CDR2 SQIVND (reference sequence). V lost 6 bases and J lost 0, with 8 bases in between. There are 14 residues in the CDR3. CDR3 sequence (DNA): TGTGCCAGTAGACCCGATCCGAACACCGGGGAGCTGTTTTTT. This encodes CASRPDPNTGELFF.

This chain links TRBV5-1 with TRBJ2-3; possibly TRBD2 for D (6 bases). This CDR3 has 13 amino acids. Trimming removed 5 bases from V and 3 bases from J, with 10 bases in between. Germline loops: CDR1 SGHRS, CDR2 YFSETQ. CDR3 nucleotide sequence: TGCGCCAGCAGGACTAGGGGTACAGATACGCAGTATTTT. This sequence encodes CASRTRGTDTQYF.

This chain joins TRBV12-5 and TRBJ1-6; D gene uncertain. V lost 1 base and J 10 bases, leaving 8 bases between the germline ends. CDR3 size: 13 residues. CDR1 is LGHNT, CDR2 FRNRAP, per germline. Here the CDR3 reads CASGLEVDSPLHF. Here the CDR3 DNA reads TGTGCTAGTGGTTTGGAAGTCGACTCACCCCTCCACTTT.

The chain carries TRBV2 and TRBJ2-3, with D unclear. Trimming removed 11 bases at V and 3 bases at J, with 15 bases between. The germline V gene encodes CDR1 SNHLY and CDR2 FYNNEI. This CDR3 is 13 amino acids long. The DNA for the CDR3 is TGTGCCTCTGGGGTTAGGGTAACAGATACGCAGTATTTT. It translates to CASGVRVTDTQYF.

This chain joins TRBV11-2 and TRBJ2-3; 9 positions agree with TRBD2. The trim removed 0 bases at V and 2 bases at J, leaving 3 bases unmatched. The CDR3 extends over 16 amino acids. Germline CDR1 is SGHAT and CDR2 is FQNNGV. CDR3 DNA: TGTGCCAGCAGCTTAGATCTAGCGGGGTTCACAGATACGCAGTATTTT. This translates into CASSLDLAGFTDTQYF.

This rearrangement joins TRBV9 to TRBJ2-1; the D is unclear. CDR3 length: 15 amino acids. Per the germline V gene, CDR1 is SGDLS and CDR2 is YYNGEE. Trimming removed 4 bases from V and 0 bases from J, with 11 bases in between. For the CDR3, the DNA is TGTGCCAGCAGCCCTTCTGGCGGCTCCTACAATGAGCAGTTCTTC. Its protein is CASSPSGGSYNEQFF.

This chain joins TRBV7-3 and TRBJ2-1, with 13 bases aligning to TRBD2. CDR1 and CDR2 (germline): SGHTA, FQGTGA. V shed 5 bases, J shed 4 bases, and the junction held 2 bases outside the gene matches. CDR3 length: 15 amino acids. The CDR3 DNA sequence: TGTGCCAGCAGCCCGGGACTAGCGGGGTACAATGAGCAGTTCTTC. Encoded protein: CASSPGLAGYNEQFF.

The chain is built from TRBV30 and TRBJ1-1; weak D call: TRBD1 (6 bases). V shed 3 bases and J shed 3 bases, with 17 bases lying between them. Germline lookup yields CDR1 GTSNPN and CDR2 SVGIG (reference sequence). This CDR3 region has 15 residues. The chain's CDR3 is CAWRPGGALDTEAFF. CDR3 DNA: TGTGCCTGGAGACCGGGGGGGGCGCTGGACACTGAAGCTTTCTTT.

V and J are TRBV15 and TRBJ1-4; the match to TRBD1 covers 7 bases. Germline loops: CDR1 LNHNV, CDR2 YYDKDF (reference sequence). Trimming at V came to 0 bases and at J to 3 bases, leaving 4 bases not matched to a gene. The CDR3 runs 16 residues. The CDR3 reads CATSRDRQGSNEKLFF. The DNA of the CDR3 is TGTGCCACCAGCAGAGATCGACAGGGCTCTAATGAAAAACTGTTTTTT.

This chain joins TRBV18 and TRBJ1-1; D not resolved. This CDR3 region has 13 residues. Trimming shortened V by 5 bases and J by 3 bases, and 10 bases separated the two germline ends. The germline CDR1 and CDR2 sequences are KGHSH and LQKENI. CDR3 in DNA: TGTGCCAGCTCAGCGAATGGGTACACTGAAGCTTTCTTT. It codes for CASSANGYTEAFF.

The CDR3 reads CASSFGTSGDRSYEQYF. CDR3 DNA sequence: TGTGCCAGCAGCTTTGGCACGAGCGGGGACCGATCCTACGAGCAGTACTTC. The genes are TRBV7-2 and TRBJ2-7; TRBD2 agrees at 7 bases. V dropped 3 bases and J dropped 1; count of bases not matched to a gene: 12. The V gene's germline CDR1 is SGHTA and CDR2 FQGNSA. There are 17 residues in the CDR3.

The CDR3 DNA follows: TGCGCCAGCAGCTTGGCCAGGAGGACAGAAACAGATACGCAGTATTTT. Its translation is CASSLARRTETDTQYF. The J gene is TRBJ2-3, the V gene TRBV5-1, with D tentatively TRBD1 (6 bases). Germline CDR1 and CDR2: SGHRS and YFSETQ. V was pared by 0 bases and J by 3 bases, with 14 bases between. This CDR3 has 16 amino acids.

The genes are TRBV12-3 or TRBV12-4 and TRBJ2-3, with D hard to call. CDR3 size: 12 residues. V was cut by 6 bases and J by 4 bases, with 8 bases left in between. The CDR3: CASRTIADTQYF. The CDR3 nucleotides are TGTGCCAGCAGGACAATTGCAGATACGCAGTATTTT.

This chain joins TRBV27 and TRBJ2-2; maybe TRBD1 (5 bases). CDR1 and CDR2 from the germline V gene are MNHEY and SMNVEV (reference sequence). The CDR3 covers 13 residues. Trimming cost V 4 bases and J 4 bases, with 7 bases left between them. This CDR3 is CASSYRITGELFF. CDR3 nucleotides: TGTGCCAGCAGTTACAGGATCACCGGGGAGCTGTTTTTT.

This clone has just a few counts. The chain uses TRBV2 and TRBJ1-5, with D perhaps TRBD1 (6 bases). Germline V gives CDR1 SNHLY, CDR2 FYNNEI. The CDR3 runs to 15 residues. The V end lost 4 bases, the J end lost 7 bases, and 17 bases lay between the germline ends. The CDR3 reads CASSGQAGASQPQHF. The CDR3, as DNA: TGTGCCAGCAGTGGTCAGGCAGGGGCTTCGCAGCCCCAGCATTTT.

The V call is TRBV4-3, the J call TRBJ2-1; D is perhaps TRBD2 (5 bases). V was cut by 1 base and J by 0 bases, with 13 bases left in between. Germline CDR1 is LGHNA and CDR2 is YSLEER. This CDR3 region has 17 residues. CDR3 DNA sequence: TGCGCCAGCAGCCAAGCTAGTTTGGGGAGCTCCTACAATGAGCAGTTCTTC. Protein: CASSQASLGSSYNEQFF.

The genes are TRBV7-8 and TRBJ2-7; D uncertain. The CDR3 has 13 amino acids. Germline-derived CDR1 and CDR2 are SGHVS and FQNEAQ. The V end was cut by 1 base, the J end by 4 bases, with 8 bases between. Here the CDR3 reads CASSLGAIYEQYF. In DNA, the CDR3 is TGTGCCAGCAGCTTAGGTGCGATTTACGAGCAGTACTTC.